These 27 T cell receptor beta chains came from one sample sequenced in a study of a mutant IDH1 vaccine in newly diagnosed glioma (dated by TCRdb to about 2021). The library came from the immunoSEQ multiplex PCR assay. This immuneACCESS table, as held by TCRdb, lists in-frame sequences with V and J called but not all clones. Of the missing ones, under half trace to an unresolved V gene in checked studies; the others have no known cause. This sample gives around 30,000 clones in total; 80% to 85% of them show up just once. Clones ranked in the top ten supply around 30% of the sample. The time point label here, explained by the study, means: week 47, end of study. Each vaccine dose was 300 ug of a 20-mer mutant IDH1 peptide in Montanide, given subcutaneously with topical imiquimod. For these receptors, no antigen is known. The sequences come from PBMCs, collected from a glioma patient whose treatment included an IDH1 peptide vaccine. These receptors were taken from a man between 25 and 39 years old with glioma.

This sequence joins TRBV28 and TRBJ1-3; maybe TRBD1 (5 bases). CDR1 and CDR2 (germline): MDHEN, SYDVKM. The CDR3 has 14 residues. Trimming took 3 bases from V and 2 from J, leaving 8 bases between them. The CDR3 DNA sequence: TGTGCCAGCAGTTTCACGGGGCCTGGAAACACCATATATTTT. It codes for CASSFTGPGNTIYF.

The chain links TRBV13 to TRBJ2-7; D is perhaps TRBD2 (8 bases). CDR3 size: 15 residues. Trimming cost V 5 bases and J 2 bases, with 16 bases left between them. Per germline, CDR1 PRHDT and CDR2 FYEKMQ (reference sequence). CDR3 sequence: CASSPREGATYEQYF. DNA for the CDR3: TGTGCCAGCAGCCCCCGGGAGGGGGCGACCTACGAGCAGTACTTC.

The chain has TRBV30 and TRBJ1-4, with D perhaps TRBD1 (5 bases). The CDR3 is 11 residues long. V was cut by 3 bases and J by 8 bases, with 7 bases left in between. Germline-derived CDR1 and CDR2 are GTSNPN and SVGIG (reference sequence). The CDR3 nucleotides read TGTGCCTGGAGCAGGACAGAAAAACTGTTTTTT. This gives the protein CAWSRTEKLFF.

This clone was detected only a few times. The gene calls are TRBV5-4 and TRBJ2-2; D possibly corresponds to TRBD2 (6 bases). This CDR3 comprises 15 residues. CDR1 and CDR2 from the germline V gene are SGHNT and YYREEE (reference sequence). Trimming cost V 4 bases and J 9 bases, with 19 bases left between them. CDR3 nucleotides: TGTGCCAGCAGCCCGACTAGGATGGGGACCCGGGAGCTGTTTTTT. As protein: CASSPTRMGTRELFF.

The rearrangement joins TRBV10-2 to TRBJ2-7; D is ambiguous. This CDR3 is built from 11 residues. Germline CDR1 reads WSHSY; CDR2 reads SAAADI. Trimming pared 5 bases from V and 3 bases from J, leaving 5 bases between. The CDR3 sequence: CASSPVYEQYF. CDR3 nucleotide sequence: TGCGCCAGCAGTCCAGTCTACGAGCAGTACTTC.

This chain connects TRBV11-2 to TRBJ2-2; 8 bases match TRBD2. The ends lost 2 bases at V and 4 bases at J; junction bases unmatched: 9. The CDR3 spans 17 residues. The germline CDR1 and CDR2 sequences are SGHAT and FQNNGV. CDR3 bases: TGTGCCAGCAGCTTAAGACTGCGGACTAGCCTCACCGGGGAGCTGTTTTTT. Its translation: CASSLRLRTSLTGELFF.

The V call is TRBV6-1, the J call TRBJ2-7; TRBD1 matches at 9 bases. The germline V gene encodes CDR1 MNHNS and CDR2 SASEGT. The CDR3 is 15 residues long. With V trimmed by 4 bases and J by 6 bases, 10 bases remained unmatched. The CDR3 loop is CASSAPGQGGREQYF. CDR3 DNA sequence: TGTGCCAGCAGTGCACCGGGACAGGGCGGGCGCGAGCAGTACTTC.

The chain links TRBV5-1 to TRBJ2-7, with 9 nucleotides matching TRBD1. The CDR3 consists of 15 residues. Germline V gene data show CDR1 as SGHRS and CDR2 as YFSETQ. Unmatched junction bases numbered 8, after V lost 4 bases and J lost 3 bases. The chain's CDR3 is CASSAGQGRYYEQYF. DNA for the CDR3: TGCGCCAGCAGCGCTGGACAGGGGAGATACTACGAGCAGTACTTC.

The chain uses TRBV10-2 and TRBJ2-7; 13 bases are a match to TRBD2. Germline assignment: CDR1 WSHSY and CDR2 SAAADI. The CDR3 runs to 16 residues. V was pared by 5 bases and J by 4 bases, with 8 bases of the junction left unmatched. The CDR3 nucleotides read TGCGCCAGCAGTAAAAGGACTAGCGGGAGTAGGTACGAGCAGTACTTC. It is translated as CASSKRTSGSRYEQYF.

The J gene is TRBJ1-2, the V gene TRBV2, with 10 bases that match TRBD1. Germline-derived CDR1 and CDR2 are SNHLY and FYNNEI. This CDR3 is built from 15 residues. J lost 5 bases, V lost 7 bases, and 10 bases had no gene match. The CDR3 sequence is CASKTGGTGAYGYTF. The DNA for the CDR3 is TGTGCCAGCAAGACCGGAGGGACAGGGGCTTATGGCTACACCTTC.

J is TRBJ1-1 and V is TRBV27; a weak D match, TRBD1 (5 bases). The CDR3 totals 13 residues. The germline gives CDR1 MNHEY, CDR2 SMNVEV (reference sequence). The V gene lost 3 bases and the J gene lost 5 bases, with 10 bases spanning the gap. The CDR3 nucleotides are TGTGCCAGCAGTTTTGGGGCTAGAACTGAAGCTTTCTTT. This codes for CASSFGARTEAFF.

This chain connects TRBV19 to TRBJ1-5, with a possible D match to TRBD1 (5 bases). Germline V gives CDR1 LNHDA, CDR2 SQIVND (reference sequence). Trimming pared 1 base from V and 3 bases from J, leaving 13 bases between. The CDR3 sequence is 16 residues long. CDR3 coding DNA: TGTGCCAGTAGTATAGGACGGGACGGACTCAATCAGCCCCAGCATTTT. Amino acid sequence: CASSIGRDGLNQPQHF.

The gene calls are TRBV6-5 and TRBJ2-1; 8 nucleotides line up with TRBD2. Germline V gene data show CDR1 as MNHEY and CDR2 as SVGAGI. The CDR3 runs to 15 residues. V was pared by 5 bases and J by 3 bases, with 6 bases of the junction left unmatched. Written as DNA, the CDR3 is TGTGCCAGCAGTAGGAGCGGGAGAAACTACAATGAGCAGTTCTTC. Residues: CASSRSGRNYNEQFF.

This sequence joins TRBV29-1 and TRBJ1-1, with TRBD1 matching over 7 bases. The CDR3 spans 14 residues. The V gene end was trimmed by 3 bases and the J gene end by 0 bases; junction bases not matched to a gene: 4. CDR1 is SQVTM and CDR2 is ANQGSEA in the germline V gene. CDR3: CSVDPTGVNTEAFF. CDR3 DNA: TGCAGCGTTGATCCTACAGGGGTGAACACTGAAGCTTTCTTT.

J is TRBJ2-1 and V is TRBV6-5, with TRBD2 identical over 10 bases. Germline V gene data show CDR1 as MNHEY and CDR2 as SVGAGI. The CDR3 loop spans 15 amino acids. The V gene end was trimmed by 5 bases and the J gene end by 7 bases; junction bases not matched to a gene: 8. The CDR3 coding sequence is TGTGCCAGCAGTACCCCCTCTAGCGGGAGTAATGAGCAGTTCTTC. It codes for CASSTPSSGSNEQFF.

On this clone: One junction end does not reproduce the germline sequence, and a read error may be involved. The CDR3 protein is CASREDGVKLFF. The CDR3 DNA reads as TGTGCCAGCAGGGAAGACGGGGTGAAGCTGTTTTTT. V is TRBV2 and J is TRBJ2-2, with D perhaps matching TRBD2 (5 bases). Germline loops: CDR1 SNHLY, CDR2 FYNNEI. CDR3 length: 12 amino acids.

This sequence joins TRBV20-1 and TRBJ2-1, with a weak D call TRBD2 (6 bases). Germline lookup yields CDR1 DFQATT and CDR2 SNEGSKA (reference sequence). Trimming left V 5 bases short and J 6 bases short, with 8 bases between. This CDR3 is 11 amino acids long. The CDR3 protein is CSASTSNEQFF. CDR3 DNA sequence: TGCAGTGCTTCGACTAGCAATGAGCAGTTCTTC.

The V and J genes are TRBV6-1 and TRBJ2-2; D gene uncertain. Germline V gene data show CDR1 as MNHNS and CDR2 as SASEGT. The CDR3 covers 14 residues. Trimming took off 4 bases at V and 2 bases at J, with 8 bases between the two ends. In nucleotides, the CDR3 is TGTGCCAGCAGTGTAAGCCCCAACACCGGGGAGCTGTTTTTT. Translating gives CASSVSPNTGELFF.

CDR3 DNA sequence: TGTGCCAGCAGCTTGTTGCTCGGGGGGCCCACAGATACGCAGTATTTT. It specifies CASSLLLGGPTDTQYF. The V and J genes are TRBV5-4 and TRBJ2-3; D perhaps matches TRBD2 (7 bases). V lost 1 base to trimming and J lost 2 bases, with 14 bases between them. This CDR3 region has 16 residues. The germline V gene has CDR1 SGHNT and CDR2 YYREEE (reference sequence).

The V and J genes are TRBV6-6 and TRBJ2-1, with TRBD2 identical over 12 bases. The V gene's germline CDR1 is MNHNY and CDR2 SVGAGI (reference sequence). J lost 8 bases, V lost 5 bases, and 10 bases had no gene match. The length of the CDR3 is 16 residues. In nucleotides, the CDR3 is TGTGCCAGCAGTAAAAGACTAGCGGGAGCGTTTTATGAGCAGTTCTTC. This translates into CASSKRLAGAFYEQFF.

The CDR3 reads CASSVQTGRLNTEAFF. DNA of the CDR3: TGTGCCAGCAGTGTTCAAACGGGACGCCTGAACACTGAAGCTTTCTTT. This chain connects TRBV28 to TRBJ1-1; D perhaps matches TRBD1 (5 bases). The CDR3 has 16 amino acids. Germline-derived CDR1 and CDR2 are MDHEN and SYDVKM. The V end lost 5 bases, the J end lost 0 bases, and 16 bases lay between the germline ends.

The chain recombines TRBV27 with TRBJ2-3; the D is unclear. V was pared by 3 bases and J by 5 bases, with 9 bases between. The CDR3 contains 13 residues. Per germline, CDR1 MNHEY and CDR2 SMNVEV (reference sequence). The DNA of the CDR3 is TGTGCCAGCAGTTTGGCTTTGAGAGATACGCAGTATTTT. This sequence encodes CASSLALRDTQYF.

V gene TRBV27 combines with J gene TRBJ2-5; 7 bases fit TRBD2. Germline assignment: CDR1 MNHEY and CDR2 SMNVEV (reference sequence). CDR3 length equals 15 residues. J lost 2 bases, V lost 5 bases, and 8 bases had no gene match. CDR3: CASSTRGDWQETQYF. The CDR3 bases are TGTGCCAGCAGTACCCGGGGGGACTGGCAAGAGACCCAGTACTTC.

V usage is TRBV6-4 and J usage is TRBJ2-3; 8 positions match TRBD2. V trimming: 0 bases; J trimming: 4 bases; junction bases outside the gene matches: 3. The CDR3 totals 15 residues. The germline gives CDR1 MRHNA, CDR2 SNTAGT. As DNA, the CDR3 is TGTGCCAGCAGTGACTCCGGGGGGGCTTCAGATACGCAGTATTTT. Residues: CASSDSGGASDTQYF.

This clone appeared a single time. This chain joins TRBV28 and TRBJ1-2; the match to TRBD1 covers 7 bases. The CDR3 extends over 16 amino acids. In germline, CDR1 is MDHEN, CDR2 SYDVKM. V lost 5 bases and J lost 0; bases outside the gene matches: 9. The CDR3 sequence is CASSADGQAANYGYTF. CDR3 bases: TGTGCCAGCAGTGCTGACGGACAGGCAGCTAACTATGGCTACACCTTC.

This clone was detected only a few times. The chain carries TRBV7-9 and TRBJ1-1; D not resolved. Per germline, CDR1 SEHNR and CDR2 FQNEAQ (reference sequence). CDR3 length: 13 residues. Trimming pared 0 bases from V and 4 bases from J, leaving 6 bases between. CDR3 sequence: CASSLAGPTEAFF. In DNA, the CDR3 is TGTGCCAGCAGCTTAGCTGGGCCCACTGAAGCTTTCTTT.

The gene calls are TRBV10-3 and TRBJ1-2, with TRBD1 identical over 8 bases. The length of the CDR3 is 11 residues. V shed 10 bases, J shed 4 bases, and the junction held 2 bases outside the gene matches. Germline CDR1 ENHRY, CDR2 SYGVKD. The CDR3, as DNA: TGTGCCAGCACAGGGGGCTATGGCTACACCTTC. Its protein is CASTGGYGYTF.